Listed below are T cell receptor beta chains from one sample, sequenced in a study of blood T cell repertoires in COVID-19. Method: immunoSEQ multiplex PCR; TCRdb's copy keeps in-frame clones and lacks some. Of more than 250,000 clones in the sample, 89% were seen once. The sample taken for sequencing was peripheral blood. The source of these receptors is a man aged 18 to 29 who had recovered from COVID-19. Each CDR3 is given with its conserved first and last residue. A D gene is named only where the DNA matches it firmly. Some rows have no size entry. The others give once, few or many, or a class for an expanded clone.

v_gene: TRBV5-5; j_gene: TRBJ1-1; d_gene: .; abundance: .; len: 13; CDR3aa: CASSLVRGSEAFF; CDR3nt: TGTGCCAGCAGCTTAGTCAGGGGATCTGAAGCTTTCTTT
v_gene: TRBV4-1; j_gene: TRBJ2-7; d_gene: .; abundance: .; len: 15; CDR3aa: CASSQDGTFTYEQYF; CDR3nt: TGCGCCAGCAGCCAAGATGGGACATTTACCTACGAGCAGTACTTC
v_gene: TRBV24-1; j_gene: TRBJ1-2; d_gene: .; abundance: .; len: 13; CDR3aa: CATRTGPLVGYTF; CDR3nt: TGTGCCACCAGAACAGGGCCGTTGGTGGGCTACACCTTC
v_gene: TRBV12-5; j_gene: TRBJ2-7; d_gene: .; abundance: .; len: 12; CDR3aa: CASGLAGGEQYF; CDR3nt: TGTGCTAGTGGTTTGGCCGGGGGCGAGCAGTACTTC
v_gene: TRBV10-3; j_gene: TRBJ1-4; d_gene: TRBD1; abundance: .; len: 14; CDR3aa: CATAWDRGGEKLFF; CDR3nt: TGTGCCACCGCATGGGACAGGGGTGGCGAAAAACTGTTTTTT
v_gene: TRBV4-3; j_gene: TRBJ1-1; d_gene: .; abundance: .; len: 14; CDR3aa: CASSQDTGITEAFF; CDR3nt: TGCGCCAGCAGCCAAGATACAGGGATCACTGAAGCTTTCTTT
v_gene: TRBV5-1; j_gene: TRBJ1-1; d_gene: .; abundance: .; len: 16; CDR3aa: CASSLAPRQTNTEAFF; CDR3nt: TGCGCCAGCAGCTTGGCCCCACGTCAGACTAACACTGAAGCTTTCTTT
v_gene: TRBV20-1; j_gene: TRBJ1-2; d_gene: .; abundance: .; len: 11; CDR3aa: CSARVDYGYTF; CDR3nt: TGCAGTGCGCGGGTAGACTATGGCTACACCTTC
v_gene: TRBV7-3; j_gene: TRBJ2-5; d_gene: TRBD2; abundance: .; len: 13; CDR3aa: CASSRGTGGTQYF; CDR3nt: TGTGCCAGCAGCCGAGGGACGGGGGGGACCCAGTACTTC
v_gene: TRBV4-1; j_gene: TRBJ1-4; d_gene: TRBD1; abundance: .; len: 13; CDR3aa: CASSSGQEEKLFF; CDR3nt: TGCGCCAGCAGCTCTGGACAGGAGGAAAAACTGTTTTTT
v_gene: TRBV6-5; j_gene: TRBJ1-4; d_gene: TRBD1; abundance: .; len: 16; CDR3aa: CASSSSTGGMEEKLFF; CDR3nt: TGTGCCAGCAGTTCCTCAACAGGGGGGATGGAGGAAAAACTGTTTTTT
v_gene: TRBV11-3; j_gene: TRBJ2-1; d_gene: TRBD2; abundance: few; len: 14; CDR3aa: CASSLGLAANEQFF; CDR3nt: TGTGCCAGCAGCTTAGGGCTAGCGGCGAATGAGCAGTTCTTC
v_gene: TRBV5-8; j_gene: TRBJ1-1; d_gene: .; abundance: .; len: 13; CDR3aa: CASTSRGRTEAFF; CDR3nt: TGTGCCAGCACGTCCAGGGGAAGGACTGAAGCTTTCTTT
v_gene: TRBV2; j_gene: TRBJ2-3; d_gene: .; abundance: .; len: 12; CDR3aa: CASSYSADTQYF; CDR3nt: TGTGCCAGCAGTTATAGCGCAGATACGCAGTATTTT
v_gene: TRBV29-1; j_gene: TRBJ2-2; d_gene: .; abundance: .; len: 15; CDR3aa: CSVVSDVLRTGELFF; CDR3nt: TGCAGCGTTGTCAGTGACGTTCTCAGGACCGGGGAGCTGTTTTTT
v_gene: TRBV6-5; j_gene: TRBJ2-7; d_gene: .; abundance: .; len: 13; CDR3aa: CASSYGGWNEQYF; CDR3nt: TGTGCCAGCAGTTATGGGGGCTGGAACGAGCAGTACTTC
v_gene: TRBV6-1; j_gene: TRBJ1-2; d_gene: TRBD1; abundance: .; len: 15; CDR3aa: CASSELPTGEGGYTF; CDR3nt: TGTGCCAGCAGTGAGCTCCCGACAGGGGAGGGGGGCTACACCTTC
v_gene: TRBV4-1; j_gene: TRBJ1-4; d_gene: .; abundance: .; len: 15; CDR3aa: CASSQFVKEGWKLFF; CDR3nt: TGCGCCAGCAGCCAATTCGTCAAAGAGGGATGGAAACTGTTTTTT
v_gene: TRBV7-2; j_gene: TRBJ2-7; d_gene: TRBD2; abundance: .; len: 17; CDR3aa: CASSSSGTSGGGYEQYF; CDR3nt: TGTGCCAGCAGCTCCTCCGGGACTAGCGGGGGGGGGTACGAGCAGTACTTC
v_gene: TRBV29-1; j_gene: TRBJ1-4; d_gene: TRBD1; abundance: .; len: 15; CDR3aa: CSVSRIQGNDEKLFF; CDR3nt: TGCAGCGTAAGCCGAATACAGGGGAATGATGAAAAACTGTTTTTT
v_gene: TRBV5-3; j_gene: TRBJ2-3; d_gene: .; abundance: .; len: 12; CDR3aa: CARRSGSDTQYF; CDR3nt: TGTGCCAGAAGATCAGGGTCAGATACGCAGTATTTT
v_gene: TRBV9; j_gene: TRBJ2-5; d_gene: TRBD1; abundance: .; len: 15; CDR3aa: CASSVATGRQETQYF; CDR3nt: TGTGCCAGCAGCGTAGCGACAGGGCGGCAAGAGACCCAGTACTTC
v_gene: TRBV4-2; j_gene: TRBJ2-2; d_gene: .; abundance: .; len: 17; CDR3aa: CASSLGAGGASTGELFF; CDR3nt: TGTGCCAGCAGCCTCGGGGCAGGCGGGGCATCCACCGGGGAGCTGTTTTTT
v_gene: TRBV18; j_gene: TRBJ1-1; d_gene: .; abundance: few; len: 13; CDR3aa: CASSPDRYTEAFF; CDR3nt: TGTGCCAGCTCACCAGACAGGTACACTGAAGCTTTCTTT
v_gene: TRBV27; j_gene: TRBJ1-6; d_gene: .; abundance: .; len: 15; CDR3aa: CASSPPGGNNSPLHF; CDR3nt: TGTGCCAGCAGTCCCCCGGGAGGGAACAATTCACCCCTCCACTTT
v_gene: TRBV19; j_gene: TRBJ1-2; d_gene: .; abundance: .; len: 15; CDR3aa: CASSTPTGTDYGYTF; CDR3nt: TGTGCCAGTAGTACCCCGACAGGCACGGACTATGGCTACACCTTC
v_gene: TRBV27; j_gene: TRBJ2-2; d_gene: TRBD2; abundance: .; len: 17; CDR3aa: CASSLTSGGTNTGELFF; CDR3nt: TGTGCCAGCAGTCTAACTAGCGGGGGGACGAACACCGGGGAGCTGTTTTTT
v_gene: TRBV9; j_gene: TRBJ2-2; d_gene: TRBD1; abundance: .; len: 17; CDR3aa: CASSTGTGGLGTGELFF; CDR3nt: TGTGCCAGCAGCACCGGTACAGGGGGCCTGGGGACCGGGGAGCTGTTTTTT
v_gene: TRBV3-1/TRBV3-2; j_gene: TRBJ2-3; d_gene: .; abundance: .; len: 14; CDR3aa: CASSPRLGRDTQYF; CDR3nt: TGTGCCAGCAGCCCGAGACTAGGTAGAGATACGCAGTATTTT
v_gene: TRBV10-3; j_gene: TRBJ2-1; d_gene: .; abundance: .; len: 13; CDR3aa: CAISEYSRNEQFF; CDR3nt: TGTGCCATCAGTGAGTATTCTAGGAATGAGCAGTTCTTC
v_gene: TRBV7-9; j_gene: TRBJ1-1; d_gene: .; abundance: few; len: 12; CDR3aa: CASSHTDSEAFF; CDR3nt: TGTGCCAGCAGCCACACCGACAGCGAAGCTTTCTTT
v_gene: TRBV11-2; j_gene: TRBJ2-5; d_gene: TRBD2; abundance: .; len: 14; CDR3aa: CASSPPGGWETQYF; CDR3nt: TGTGCCAGCAGCCCACCCGGGGGGTGGGAGACCCAGTACTTC
v_gene: TRBV20-1; j_gene: TRBJ1-3; d_gene: .; abundance: .; len: 11; CDR3aa: CSAFTRNTIYF; CDR3nt: TGCAGTGCTTTTACTCGAAACACCATATATTTT
v_gene: TRBV12-3/TRBV12-4; j_gene: TRBJ2-7; d_gene: .; abundance: .; len: 11; CDR3aa: CASTQSYEQYF; CDR3nt: TGTGCCAGCACTCAGTCCTACGAGCAGTACTTC
v_gene: TRBV21-1; j_gene: TRBJ2-7; d_gene: .; abundance: once; len: 14; CDR3aa: CASSKGDRIYEQYF; CDR3nt: TGTGCCAGCAGCAAAGGGGACAGGATCTACGAGCAGTACTTC
v_gene: TRBV10-3; j_gene: TRBJ1-2; d_gene: TRBD1; abundance: .; len: 14; CDR3aa: CAISEDRTGKGYTF; CDR3nt: TGTGCCATCAGTGAGGACCGGACAGGGAAGGGCTACACCTTC
v_gene: TRBV7-9; j_gene: TRBJ1-2; d_gene: .; abundance: .; len: 14; CDR3aa: CASSLLGGSDGYTF; CDR3nt: TGTGCCAGCAGCTTATTGGGAGGGAGCGATGGCTACACCTTC
v_gene: TRBV5-6; j_gene: TRBJ1-3; d_gene: .; abundance: .; len: 12; CDR3aa: CASSPGGNTIYF; CDR3nt: TGTGCCAGCAGCCCAGGTGGAAACACCATATATTTT
v_gene: TRBV7-3; j_gene: TRBJ1-1; d_gene: .; abundance: .; len: 13; CDR3aa: CASSLTVNTEAFF; CDR3nt: TGTGCCAGCAGCCTGACAGTGAACACTGAAGCTTTCTTT
v_gene: TRBV19; j_gene: TRBJ2-7; d_gene: TRBD1; abundance: .; len: 14; CDR3aa: CASSSRQGFYEQYF; CDR3nt: TGTGCCAGTAGTAGTAGACAGGGATTCTACGAGCAGTACTTC
v_gene: TRBV5-1; j_gene: TRBJ1-4; d_gene: .; abundance: .; len: 13; CDR3aa: CASSLLQDEKLFF; CDR3nt: TGCGCCAGCAGCTTGCTACAGGATGAAAAACTGTTTTTT
v_gene: TRBV19; j_gene: TRBJ2-7; d_gene: .; abundance: .; len: 13; CDR3aa: CASSTGRSYEQYF; CDR3nt: TGTGCCAGTAGTACAGGCCGCTCCTACGAGCAGTACTTC
v_gene: TRBV5-1; j_gene: TRBJ2-1; d_gene: TRBD2; abundance: .; len: 14; CDR3aa: CASSLGREGNEQFF; CDR3nt: TGCGCCAGCAGCTTGGGACGGGAGGGCAATGAGCAGTTCTTC
v_gene: TRBV9; j_gene: TRBJ1-1; d_gene: .; abundance: .; len: 14; CDR3aa: CASSVEPGNTEAFF; CDR3nt: TGTGCCAGCAGCGTAGAACCGGGAAACACTGAAGCTTTCTTT
v_gene: TRBV27; j_gene: TRBJ1-1; d_gene: TRBD1; abundance: .; len: 15; CDR3aa: CASSINRDRGTEAFF; CDR3nt: TGTGCCAGCAGTATAAACCGGGACAGGGGTACTGAAGCTTTCTTT
v_gene: TRBV7-9; j_gene: TRBJ2-6; d_gene: .; abundance: once; len: 17; CDR3aa: CASSLGLSGSGANVLTF; CDR3nt: TGTGCCAGCAGCTTAGGTCTTAGCGGCTCTGGGGCCAACGTCCTGACTTTC
v_gene: TRBV6-5; j_gene: TRBJ2-3; d_gene: .; abundance: .; len: 11; CDR3aa: CASSYLAEEYF; CDR3nt: TGTGCCAGCAGTTACTTGGCAGAGGAGTATTTT
v_gene: TRBV19; j_gene: TRBJ2-1; d_gene: TRBD2; abundance: .; len: 20; CDR3aa: CASSNGRGTSGRAPYNEQFF; CDR3nt: TGTGCCAGTAGCAACGGACGCGGGACTAGCGGGAGGGCCCCCTACAATGAGCAGTTCTTC
v_gene: TRBV11-2; j_gene: TRBJ1-2; d_gene: .; abundance: .; len: 13; CDR3aa: CASSLETVDGYTF; CDR3nt: TGTGCCAGCAGCTTAGAGACAGTGGATGGCTACACCTTC
v_gene: TRBV19; j_gene: TRBJ2-7; d_gene: .; abundance: .; len: 15; CDR3aa: CASSVGQGLSYEQYF; CDR3nt: TGTGCCAGTAGCGTGGGGCAGGGGCTATCCTACGAGCAGTACTTC
v_gene: TRBV6-5; j_gene: TRBJ2-7; d_gene: TRBD1; abundance: .; len: 15; CDR3aa: CASNTPGQGAREQYF; CDR3nt: TGTGCCAGCAATACACCGGGACAGGGGGCCAGAGAGCAGTACTTC
v_gene: TRBV19; j_gene: TRBJ1-1; d_gene: .; abundance: .; len: 11; CDR3aa: CASSADLGAFF; CDR3nt: TGTGCCAGTAGTGCGGATCTGGGAGCTTTCTTT
v_gene: TRBV7-9; j_gene: TRBJ1-1; d_gene: TRBD1; abundance: .; len: 15; CDR3aa: CASSAGQDGGTEAFF; CDR3nt: TGTGCCAGCAGCGCGGGACAGGATGGGGGTACTGAAGCTTTCTTT
v_gene: TRBV19; j_gene: TRBJ2-2; d_gene: .; abundance: once; len: 14; CDR3aa: CASRTSANTGELFF; CDR3nt: TGTGCCAGTAGGACCAGCGCGAACACCGGGGAGCTGTTTTTT
v_gene: TRBV7-9; j_gene: TRBJ2-1; d_gene: .; abundance: .; len: 10; CDR3aa: CASGPFEQFF; CDR3nt: TGTGCCAGCGGCCCGTTTGAGCAGTTCTTC
v_gene: TRBV19; j_gene: TRBJ2-2; d_gene: .; abundance: .; len: 15; CDR3aa: CASTHQVANTGELFF; CDR3nt: TGTGCCAGTACCCACCAGGTGGCGAACACCGGGGAGCTGTTTTTT
v_gene: TRBV5-4; j_gene: TRBJ2-1; d_gene: TRBD2; abundance: .; len: 17; CDR3aa: CASSLALAGGSYNEQFF; CDR3nt: TGTGCCAGCAGCTTGGCCCTGGCGGGAGGCTCCTACAATGAGCAGTTCTTC
v_gene: TRBV5-1; j_gene: TRBJ1-1; d_gene: .; abundance: .; len: 14; CDR3aa: CASSLGDTNTEAFF; CDR3nt: TGCGCCAGCAGCTTGGGGGACACGAACACTGAAGCTTTCTTT
v_gene: TRBV19; j_gene: TRBJ2-3; d_gene: .; abundance: .; len: 11; CDR3aa: CASSRYSRLYF; CDR3nt: TGTGCCAGTAGTAGATACTCCCGACTGTATTTT
v_gene: TRBV12-5; j_gene: TRBJ2-1; d_gene: TRBD2; abundance: .; len: 16; CDR3aa: CASGLTERDPYNEQFF; CDR3nt: TGTGCTAGTGGTTTGACGGAGCGGGACCCCTACAATGAGCAGTTCTTC